The 32 T cell receptor beta chains given below trace back to one sample, sequenced in a study of CD8 T cells in Susac syndrome. An input of roughly 0.5 to 1 ug of RNA was subjected to reverse transcription using random hexamers. TCRdb called the immunoSEQ multiplex PCR reads again in MiXCR, with one record for every CDR3 protein. The repertoire holds around 170,000 distinct CDR3 sequences, with 90% to 95% as singletons. Sequences were obtained from CD8+ T cells from PBMCs. The receptors here all came from a human donor with multiple sclerosis.

CDR3 region: CASSFDPTGYGYTF. Written as DNA, the CDR3 is TGTGCCAGCAGTTTCGATCCGACAGGCTATGGCTACACCTTC. The chain uses TRBV27 and TRBJ1-2; the D gene is possibly TRBD1 (6 bases). CDR3 length: 14 residues. Germline-derived CDR1 and CDR2 are MNHEY and SMNVEV (reference sequence). Trimming cost V 3 bases and J 4 bases, with 12 bases left between them.

This chain uses TRBV24-1 with TRBJ2-3; D not resolved. V was clipped by 6 bases and J by 0 bases, with 9 bases between them. Per germline, CDR1 KGHDR and CDR2 SFDVKD. The CDR3 has 14 amino acids. The CDR3 loop reads CATSPTTSTDTQYF. CDR3 bases: TGTGCCACCAGTCCGACAACTAGCACAGATACGCAGTATTTT.

V and J are TRBV6-1 and TRBJ2-1; 9 bases align to TRBD2. The CDR3 length is 15 residues. V was clipped by 6 bases and J by 2 bases; unmatched bases: 5. Looked up from germline, CDR1 is MNHNS and CDR2 is SASEGT. The chain's CDR3 is CASSRGGDPYNEQFF. The CDR3 DNA is TGTGCCAGCAGCCGCGGGGGGGATCCCTACAATGAGCAGTTCTTC.

This clonotype came up once. The chain uses TRBV28 and TRBJ2-7; D not certain. From germline, CDR1 is MDHEN and CDR2 SYDVKM. The CDR3 consists of 15 residues. The germline V and J ends were trimmed by 3 bases and 5 bases, with 17 bases remaining between them. Written as DNA, the CDR3 is TGTGCCAGCAGTTTGAGTGACAATTACATGCACGAGCAGTACTTC. It yields the protein CASSLSDNYMHEQYF.

The rearrangement joins TRBV5-6 to TRBJ2-3; D is unclear. This CDR3 spans 12 amino acids. V was clipped by 7 bases and J by 7 bases, with 13 bases between them. Germline V gene data show CDR1 as SGHDT and CDR2 as YYEEEE. CDR3 amino acids: CASGSMPHTQYF. For the CDR3, the DNA is TGTGCCAGCGGTTCCATGCCCCATACGCAGTATTTT.

V and J are TRBV29-1 and TRBJ2-4; D possibly corresponds to TRBD2 (6 bases). V lost 5 bases and J lost 4, with 15 bases in between. CDR1 and CDR2 from the germline V gene are SQVTM and ANQGSEA. The CDR3 is 14 residues long. CDR3 in amino acids: CSVIRVGGKNIQYF. In nucleotides, the CDR3 is TGCAGCGTTATCAGGGTCGGGGGTAAAAACATTCAGTACTTC.

The chain employs TRBV12-3 or TRBV12-4 and TRBJ2-7; perhaps TRBD2 as D (5 bases). The V gene lost 2 bases and the J gene lost 2 bases, with 7 bases spanning the gap. This CDR3 has 13 amino acids. The DNA of the CDR3 is TGTGCCAGCAGTTTAACTAGTACCTACGAGCAGTACTTC. It translates to CASSLTSTYEQYF.

This chain's CDR3 is CATRGDSSNEQFF. The DNA for the CDR3 is TGTGCCACAAGAGGGGACTCGAGCAATGAGCAGTTCTTC. The rearrangement links TRBV15 to TRBJ2-1; possibly TRBD2 for D (6 bases). The germline CDR1 and CDR2 sequences are LNHNV and YYDKDF (reference sequence). This CDR3 spans 13 amino acids. Trimming cost V 9 bases and J 6 bases, with 15 bases left between them.

The gene calls are TRBV20-1 and TRBJ2-1, with D perhaps assigned TRBD1 or TRBD2 (7 bases each). Germline V gene lookup returns CDR1 DFQATT and CDR2 SNEGSKA (reference sequence). The germline V and J ends were trimmed by 7 bases and 4 bases, with 14 bases remaining between them. CDR3 size: 13 residues. This chain's CDR3 is CSVSQGGYNEQFF. In DNA, the CDR3 is TGCAGTGTCAGCCAGGGGGGGTACAATGAGCAGTTCTTC.

This chain connects TRBV2 to TRBJ2-1; 10 bases map to TRBD1. The CDR3 covers 15 residues. V shed 9 bases and J 8 bases; nucleotides not matched to a gene: 13. CDR1 SNHLY and CDR2 FYNNEI come from the germline V gene. The CDR3 sequence: CAREPGQGPRDEQFF. The DNA of the CDR3 is TGTGCCAGGGAGCCGGGACAGGGGCCACGGGATGAGCAGTTCTTC.

The chain couples TRBV20-1 to TRBJ2-1, with TRBD1 identical over 7 bases. This CDR3 contains 13 residues. Germline V gene data show CDR1 as DFQATT and CDR2 as SNEGSKA (reference sequence). The V gene end was trimmed by 3 bases and the J gene end by 2 bases; junction bases not matched to a gene: 1. This CDR3 is CSASQGAYNEQFF. CDR3 bases: TGCAGTGCTAGTCAGGGGGCCTACAATGAGCAGTTCTTC.

The chain carries TRBV5-4 and TRBJ2-3; D not certain. There are 16 residues in the CDR3. V was clipped by 0 bases and J by 3 bases, with 14 bases between them. The germline CDR1 and CDR2 sequences are SGHNT and YYREEE (reference sequence). This CDR3 is CASSLDGLPSTDTQYF. The CDR3 coding sequence is TGTGCCAGCAGCTTGGATGGCTTACCTTCGACAGATACGCAGTATTTT.

This chain uses TRBV29-1 with TRBJ1-2; 7 nucleotides align to TRBD1. Germline CDR1 SQVTM, CDR2 ANQGSEA. The CDR3 consists of 13 residues. V shed 0 bases, J shed 4 bases, and the junction held 2 bases outside the gene matches. For the CDR3, the DNA is TGCAGCGTTGAAGATCGGGACAGCTATGGCTACACCTTC. Its protein product is CSVEDRDSYGYTF.

The sample holds a few counts of this clonotype. The J gene is TRBJ2-1, the V gene TRBV6-1; tentatively, D is TRBD1 (5 bases). CDR3 length: 14 residues. The V end lost 10 bases, the J end lost 6 bases, and 19 bases lay between the germline ends. CDR1 is MNHNS, CDR2 SASEGT, per germline. The CDR3 bases are TGTGCCACAGCATGGGGCGGTACGCCCAATGAGCAGTTCTTC. This codes for CATAWGGTPNEQFF.

The rearrangement uses TRBV28 and TRBJ2-7; 9 bases match TRBD2. The CDR3 loop spans 18 amino acids. Per germline, CDR1 MDHEN and CDR2 SYDVKM. Losses at the gene ends were 3 bases for V and 0 bases for J; bases not matched to a gene: 12. Here the CDR3 DNA reads TGTGCCAGCAGTTTCGGGCTAGCGGGACCCATCAGCTCCTACGAGCAGTACTTC. It yields the protein CASSFGLAGPISSYEQYF. The complete variable domain, with remaining parts taken from reference TRBV28 and TRBJ2-7, reads DVKVTQSSRYLVKRTGEKVFLECVQDMDHENMFWYRQDPGLGLRLIYFSYDVKMKEKGDIPEGYSVSREKKERFSLILESASTNQTSMYLCASSFGLAGPISSYEQYFGPGTRLTVT.

The chain carries TRBV14 and TRBJ2-5; tentatively, D is TRBD1 (6 bases). The CDR3 length is 15 residues. Germline V lookup: CDR1 SGHDN, CDR2 FVKESK. Trimming left V 1 base short and J 2 bases short, with 11 bases between. CDR3 coding DNA: TGTGCCAGCAGCCAAGCCGGGACAACACAAGAGACCCAGTACTTC. It codes for CASSQAGTTQETQYF.

The gene calls are TRBV7-9 and TRBJ2-7; 9 nucleotides agree with TRBD1. The V segment lost 5 bases and the J segment 7 bases; nucleotides outside the gene matches: 12. This CDR3 has 15 residues. The germline gives CDR1 SEHNR, CDR2 FQNEAQ (reference sequence). The CDR3 nucleotides are TGTGCCAGCAGCGACCCCCGGACAGGGGCGTGGGAGCAGTACTTC. Its translation is CASSDPRTGAWEQYF.

The chain uses TRBV5-4 and TRBJ1-2; perhaps TRBD1 as D (5 bases). The length of the CDR3 is 13 residues. Trimming shortened V by 2 bases and J by 6 bases, and 11 bases separated the two germline ends. CDR1 and CDR2 from the germline V gene are SGHNT and YYREEE (reference sequence). Written as DNA, the CDR3 is TGTGCCAGCAGCTTTGGTTGGGGGGATGGCTACACCTTC. Translating gives CASSFGWGDGYTF.

The V call is TRBV20-1, the J call TRBJ1-4; D might be TRBD1 (6 bases). The CDR3 has 14 amino acids. V lost 4 bases and J 8 bases, leaving 17 bases between the germline ends. The V gene's germline CDR1 is DFQATT and CDR2 SNEGSKA (reference sequence). The CDR3 region has the DNA TGCAGTGCTACCCAGGGGACGGTGCGGGAAAAACTGTTTTTT. Translating it yields CSATQGTVREKLFF.

V is TRBV7-9 and J is TRBJ2-4; TRBD1 matches 8 bases. CDR3 length equals 15 residues. Germline V gene sequence: CDR1 SEHNR, CDR2 FQNEAQ (reference sequence). V lost 2 bases and J lost 5; bases outside the gene matches: 5. CDR3 in amino acids: CASSLQSGQENIQYF. CDR3 coding DNA: TGTGCCAGCAGCTTACAATCGGGACAGGAAAACATTCAGTACTTC.

This clonotype occurred once. The chain is built from TRBV4-1 and TRBJ1-1; no clear D. The CDR3 runs to 14 residues. The V gene's germline CDR1 is MGHRA and CDR2 YSYEKL. Trimming cost V 1 base and J 1 base, with 7 bases left between them. The CDR3 region is CASSQAQANTEAFF. In DNA form, the CDR3 reads TGCGCCAGCAGCCAAGCCCAGGCGAACACTGAAGCTTTCTTT.

The genes are TRBV5-1 and TRBJ1-5, with D uncertain. The V gene's germline CDR1 is SGHRS and CDR2 YFSETQ. This CDR3 has 14 residues. The V and J ends lost 5 bases and 0 bases respectively, with 9 bases between them. The CDR3 region is CASSPGDSNQPQHF. In DNA, the CDR3 is TGCGCCAGCAGTCCCGGGGATAGCAATCAGCCCCAGCATTTT.

The chain joins TRBV3-1 to TRBJ1-2; TRBD1 might be the D (6 bases). This CDR3 has 13 amino acids. Germline CDR1 LGHDT, CDR2 YNNKEL (reference sequence). With 4 bases removed from V and 8 bases from J, the gap between germline ends came to 14 bases. The DNA for the CDR3 is TGTGCCAGCAGCCCAACTACAGGGAACGGCTACACCTTC. Its translation is CASSPTTGNGYTF.

The V call is TRBV5-6, the J call TRBJ2-7; D remains unclear. The V end lost 2 bases, the J end lost 0 bases, and 12 bases lay between the germline ends. Germline-derived CDR1 and CDR2 are SGHDT and YYEEEE. The CDR3 contains 15 residues. The CDR3 bases are TGTGCCAGCAGCTTACAAAACAGTTTCTCCTACGAGCAGTACTTC. This sequence encodes CASSLQNSFSYEQYF.

The chain combines TRBV25-1 with TRBJ2-1; D uncertain. CDR1 and CDR2 (germline): MGHDK, SYGVNS. V lost 8 bases to trimming and J lost 9 bases, with 11 bases between them. The CDR3 sequence is 11 residues long. The CDR3 loop reads CASGRVSEQFF. For the CDR3, the DNA is TGTGCCAGCGGTAGGGTCAGTGAGCAGTTCTTC.

J is TRBJ2-1 and V is TRBV20-1; 9 nucleotides match TRBD2. Germline V lookup: CDR1 DFQATT, CDR2 SNEGSKA (reference sequence). Trimming took 3 bases from V and 5 from J; bases not matched to a gene: 17. This CDR3 has 18 amino acids. CDR3 sequence (DNA): TGCAGTGCTAGGGGACCCCGGGTTAGCGGGAGTGGGAACAATGAGCAGTTCTTC. It translates to CSARGPRVSGSGNNEQFF.

The V and J genes are TRBV9 and TRBJ2-6; 7 bases match TRBD1. Germline V gene sequence: CDR1 SGDLS, CDR2 YYNGEE. V shed 3 bases and J 3 bases; nucleotides not matched to a gene: 15. This CDR3 region has 19 residues. The DNA for the CDR3 is TGTGCCAGCAGCGCCCTCCACGTTAAGGGGGCGTATGGGGCCAACGTCCTGACTTTC. Residues: CASSALHVKGAYGANVLTF.

V gene TRBV10-3 combines with J gene TRBJ2-2, with D possibly being TRBD2 (6 bases). Germline CDR1 and CDR2: ENHRY and SYGVKD. V was clipped by 8 bases and J by 3 bases, with 19 bases between them. This CDR3 has 16 residues. The CDR3 DNA reads TGTGCCATCCTGGGTAGCGGAGGAGGGGACACCGGGGAGCTGTTTTTT. Amino acid sequence: CAILGSGGGDTGELFF.

The CDR3 spells CASTAGGYEQYF. In DNA form, the CDR3 reads TGTGCCAGCACCGCAGGGGGCTACGAGCAGTACTTC. The chain recombines TRBV6-5 with TRBJ2-7; 7 bases match TRBD1. The CDR3 has 12 residues. Germline CDR1 is MNHEY and CDR2 is SVGAGI. V lost 7 bases, J lost 3 bases, and 3 bases stayed unmatched.

CDR3 sequence (DNA): TGCGCCAGCAGCCAAGACTACTACGAGCAGTACTTC. This sequence encodes CASSQDYYEQYF. The chain employs TRBV4-1 and TRBJ2-7, with D uncertain. The length of the CDR3 is 12 residues. Germline V gene data show CDR1 as MGHRA and CDR2 as YSYEKL. V lost 0 bases and J 3 bases, leaving 3 bases between the germline ends.

V gene TRBV7-9 combines with J gene TRBJ2-2, with a tentative D call TRBD1 (5 bases). From germline, CDR1 is SEHNR and CDR2 FQNEAQ (reference sequence). The CDR3 spans 15 residues. The V gene lost 4 bases and the J gene lost 5 bases, with 14 bases spanning the gap. DNA for the CDR3: TGTGCCAGCAGCTCATTACAGGTCGGGACCGGGGAGCTGTTTTTT. It translates to CASSSLQVGTGELFF.

This clonotype was recorded once. The CDR3 sequence: CASSLGLAGEWELFF. DNA of the CDR3: TGTGCCAGCAGCTTGGGACTAGCGGGAGAGTGGGAGCTGTTTTTT. The genes are TRBV13 and TRBJ2-2; 14 nucleotides align to TRBD2. Germline values: CDR1 PRHDT, CDR2 FYEKMQ (reference sequence). This CDR3 comprises 15 residues. After removal of 3 bases from V and 9 bases from J, the junction contained 3 bases not matched to a gene.